The present TCR beta chain was sequenced within a study of cytomegalovirus exposure and HLA in healthy donors. In the study overall: Drawn from HLA-typed donors, 80 million to 100 million unique TCRs were held in an early data release. The study, taken as a whole, reports: Presence/absence analysis assumed near-uniform sequencing depth across donors. The study designated fewer than 200 TCR beta chains cytomegalovirus-associated. Some public TCRs appeared in many individuals, while most sequences were rare.

In regard to this clone: Its matching antigen is unknown.

The PCR used 60 Vbeta and 13 Jbeta primers. TCRdb's copy holds only in-frame clones and misses some; the assay was immunoSEQ multiplex PCR. The sample has under 300,000 clones; 75% to 85% are singletons. Germline V gene data show CDR1 as SGHRS and CDR2 as YFSETQ. CDR3 length: 16 amino acids. The V gene lost 0 bases and the J gene lost 1 base, with 10 bases spanning the gap. This clonotype was obtained from a woman aged 55 to 70 in good health and CMV-seropositive. The chain uses TRBV5-1 and TRBJ2-2; D uncertain. Sequencing used PBMCs. This chain's CDR3 is CASSLGATQNTGELFF. In DNA form, the CDR3 reads TGCGCCAGCAGCTTGGGGGCGACCCAGAACACCGGGGAGCTGTTTTTT.